This passage covers 13 T cell receptor beta chains from one sample sequenced in a study of regulatory T cells in long-lasting Graves disease. Noted time point: newly diagnosed GD, antithyroid drugs for less than 3 months. Isolated PBMC RNA provided the starting material for the TCR library. With iRepertoire HTBI primers and Arm-PCR of CDR3 regions, TCR beta libraries were built. TCRdb re-called the multiplex PCR reads with MiXCR, one entry per CDR3 protein. The sample holds 530,000 or so distinct CDR3 sequences, roughly 13% seen once. The data also belong to a second study, concerning T cells in Graves' hyperthyroidism and ophthalmopathy.

Sequencing used peripheral blood mononuclear cells (PBMCs), obtained at new diagnosis, from a patient treated with antithyroid drugs. These receptors were obtained from a man aged 25 to 45 with Graves disease.

This clonotype has a count of ten or more. This chain joins TRBV6-1 and TRBJ2-7, with TRBD1 matching over 11 bases. CDR3 length: 14 residues. Germline CDR1 and CDR2: MNHNS and SASEGT. Germline trimming cut 8 bases from V and 5 bases from J; bases unmatched to any gene: 8. The CDR3 coding sequence is TGTGCCAGCTCTCCGGGACAGGGGGATAACGAGCAGTACTTC. It translates to CASSPGQGDNEQYF.

This clonotype has a count of ten or more. V usage is TRBV10-2 and J usage is TRBJ2-7; 7 bases match TRBD2. The CDR3 has 14 amino acids. CDR1 and CDR2 from the germline V gene are WSHSY and SAAADI. The V and J ends lost 4 bases and 4 bases, in that order; junction bases with no gene match: 7. CDR3 in DNA: TGCGCCAGCAGTGCCGGGGGAGGGCGGTACGAGCAGTACTTC. Residues: CASSAGGGRYEQYF.

This clonotype has a count of ten or more. CDR3 region: CSVAVSNTEAFF. DNA of the CDR3: TGCAGCGTTGCGGTCTCGAACACTGAAGCTTTCTTT. The chain has TRBV29-1 and TRBJ1-1, with D hard to call. This CDR3 contains 12 residues. Germline V CDR1 and CDR2: SQVTM, ANQGSEA. The V gene lost 4 bases and the J gene lost 1 base, with 7 bases spanning the gap. Combining the CDR3 with reference TRBV29-1 and TRBJ1-1 gives the whole variable domain SAVISQKPSRDICQRGTSLTIQCQVDSQVTMMFWYRQQPGQSLTLIATANQGSEATYESGFVIDKFPISRPNLTFSTLTVSNMSPEDSSIYLCSVAVSNTEAFFGQGTRLTVV.

The chain couples TRBV11-2 to TRBJ2-5, with 8 bases aligning to TRBD1. V lost 2 bases, J lost 3 bases, and 20 bases stayed unmatched. The germline gives CDR1 SGHAT, CDR2 FQNNGV. The CDR3 contains 20 residues. The CDR3 coding sequence is TGTGCCAGCAGCTTACATGGACTGCGGACAGGGAGAAAGATGGAAGAGACCCAGTACTTC. Protein product: CASSLHGLRTGRKMEETQYF.

A few counts support this clonotype. The CDR3 region is CASSQDRDLLAFF. DNA of the CDR3: TGTGCCAGCAGCCAAGACAGAGACCTCCTCGCTTTCTTT. The chain is built from TRBV6-1 and TRBJ1-1; D is perhaps TRBD1 (5 bases). Germline loops: CDR1 MNHNS, CDR2 SASEGT. Between the trimmed V and J ends, which lost 6 bases and 11 bases, there was a span of 19 bases. The CDR3 runs to 13 residues.

The chain combines TRBV20-1 with TRBJ2-1; D not resolved. CDR3 size: 14 residues. Germline V CDR1 and CDR2: DFQATT, SNEGSKA (reference sequence). Deletions cut 7 bases from V and 6 bases from J, with 19 bases between. The CDR3 region has the DNA TGCAGTGTTATATCGGAGTGGGGAACCAATGAGCAGTTCTTC. The encoded protein is CSVISEWGTNEQFF.

In its sample, this clonotype was seen many times. The CDR3 is CASSLTSGRRYEQYF. The CDR3 nucleotides are TGCGCCAGCAGCCTGACTAGCGGGAGGCGCTACGAGCAGTACTTC. The V gene is TRBV10-2, the J gene TRBJ2-7, with 13 bases lining up with TRBD2. Germline assignment: CDR1 WSHSY and CDR2 SAAADI. The CDR3 runs to 15 residues. V shed 6 bases and J 3 bases; nucleotides not matched to a gene: 5.

This clonotype was observed at least ten times. The chain joins TRBV7-3 to TRBJ2-7; 9 bases are a match to TRBD1. In germline, CDR1 is SGHTA, CDR2 FQGTGA. The CDR3 has 15 residues. J was trimmed by 6 bases and V by 5 bases; bases with no gene match: 11. CDR3 nucleotide sequence: TGTGCCAGCAGCCCGACAGGGGGAACCCACAGCGAGCAGTACTTC. Its protein product is CASSPTGGTHSEQYF.

This clonotype was counted many times. V is TRBV5-1 and J is TRBJ2-3, with 7 nucleotides matching TRBD2. In germline, CDR1 is SGHRS, CDR2 YFSETQ. This CDR3 region has 16 residues. V shed 2 bases, J shed 2 bases, and the junction held 8 bases outside the gene matches. The CDR3 bases are TGCGCCAGCAGCTTAGCTAGCGGACTTAACACAGATACGCAGTATTTT. As protein: CASSLASGLNTDTQYF.

J is TRBJ2-7 and V is TRBV29-1; 12 bases align to TRBD1. This CDR3 contains 14 residues. Trimming at V came to 0 bases and at J to 4 bases, leaving 1 base not matched to a gene. The V gene's germline CDR1 is SQVTM and CDR2 ANQGSEA. The CDR3 here is CSVEEGQGAYEQYF. CDR3 nucleotide sequence: TGCAGCGTTGAAGAGGGACAGGGGGCGTACGAGCAGTACTTC.

To note about this clonotype: This may stem from a read error, because a much larger clone lies one nucleotide away. This chain joins TRBV28 and TRBJ2-1, with 8 bases fitting TRBD2. The V segment lost 2 bases and the J segment 10 bases; nucleotides outside the gene matches: 7. From germline, CDR1 is MDHEN and CDR2 SYDVKM. This CDR3 contains 14 residues. The CDR3 sequence: CASSLRREASEQFF. In nucleotides, the CDR3 is TGTGCCAGCAGTTTAAGGCGGGAGGCCTCCGAGCAGTTCTTC. The whole variable domain, remainder taken from reference TRBV28 and TRBJ2-1, is DVKVTQSSRYLVKRTGEKVFLECVQDMDHENMFWYRQDPGLGLRLIYFSYDVKMKEKGDIPEGYSVSREKKERFSLILESASTNQTSMYLCASSLRREASEQFFGPGTRLTVL.

This clonotype was seen a few times. One base away lies a much larger clone, so this may be a sequencing read error. This chain uses TRBV6-2 or TRBV6-3 with TRBJ2-3, with 10 bases matching TRBD1. The trim removed 7 bases at V and 8 bases at J, leaving 9 bases unmatched. Germline lookup yields CDR1 MNHEY and CDR2 SVGEGT. This CDR3 has 14 amino acids. The CDR3 protein is CASIKGQGEGTQYF. CDR3 nucleotide sequence: TGTGCCAGCATCAAAGGACAGGGGGAGGGTACGCAGTATTTT.

This clonotype was found many times. This sequence joins TRBV11-2 and TRBJ2-7, with D possibly being TRBD1 (5 bases). Trimming removed 1 base at V and 0 bases at J, with 10 bases between. The CDR3 extends over 15 amino acids. Germline lookup yields CDR1 SGHAT and CDR2 FQNNGV. CDR3 coding DNA: TGTGCCAGCAGCTTAGTGGAGACAGTCTCCTACGAGCAGTACTTC. Residues: CASSLVETVSYEQYF. The variable domain in full, completed from reference TRBV11-2 and TRBJ2-7, reads EAGVAQSPRYKIIEKRQSVAFWCNPISGHATLYWYQQILGQGPKLLIQFQNNGVVDDSQLPKDRFSAERLKGVDSTLKIQPAKLEDSAVYLCASSLVETVSYEQYFGPGTRLTVT.